Shown below are 14 T cell receptor beta chains from a single sample sequenced in a study of cytomegalovirus exposure and HLA in healthy donors. Repertoires were generated with immunoSEQ multiplex PCR, while TCRdb's copy carries only in-frame clones and drops some. Of 150,000 or so clones listed, about 94% are singletons. The sequenced material came from PBMCs. The source of these receptors is a man younger than 35 in good health and CMV-seropositive.

This clone appeared a few times. J is TRBJ2-1 and V is TRBV6-1; 11 nucleotides align to TRBD2. The length of the CDR3 is 17 residues. Looked up from germline, CDR1 is MNHNS and CDR2 is SASEGT. Trimming removed 4 bases from V and 8 bases from J; junction bases left unmatched: 13. The CDR3 loop reads CASSAPTSGDHGDEQFF. The CDR3 DNA reads TGTGCCAGCAGTGCCCCGACTAGCGGGGATCACGGGGATGAGCAGTTCTTC.

The gene calls are TRBV11-2 and TRBJ2-3, with D possibly TRBD2 on 6 matching bases. Germline V gives CDR1 SGHAT, CDR2 FQNNGV. The ends were cut back, 5 bases at V and 2 bases at J, with 20 bases in the middle. The CDR3 consists of 17 residues. DNA for the CDR3: TGTGCCAGCAGCACAAGAAGGATCGGGAGCCCCACAGATACGCAGTATTTT. Its translation: CASSTRRIGSPTDTQYF.

In this sample, this clone turned up once. The chain uses TRBV29-1 and TRBJ2-1; 14 bases are shared with TRBD2. Trimming cost V 4 bases and J 9 bases; bases outside gene matches: 8. This CDR3 contains 15 residues. From germline, CDR1 is SQVTM and CDR2 ANQGSEA. The CDR3 sequence is CSVGSGLAGAGEQFF. The CDR3 DNA reads as TGCAGCGTTGGGTCGGGACTAGCGGGAGCGGGTGAGCAGTTCTTC.

The V and J genes are TRBV5-4 and TRBJ1-5, with D perhaps matching TRBD1 (6 bases). The CDR3 totals 13 residues. V was trimmed by 5 bases and J by 8 bases, leaving 14 bases between them. Germline V gives CDR1 SGHNT, CDR2 YYREEE (reference sequence). The chain's CDR3 is CASSSGVREPQHF. The CDR3 DNA is TGTGCCAGCAGTTCAGGGGTGAGGGAGCCCCAGCATTTT.

J is TRBJ2-6 and V is TRBV6-4; D is uncertain. This CDR3 has 14 residues. Trimming cost V 4 bases and J 0 bases, with 4 bases left between them. The germline gives CDR1 MRHNA, CDR2 SNTAGT. The CDR3 spells CASSVLSGANVLTF. The DNA for the CDR3 is TGTGCCAGCAGTGTCCTCTCTGGGGCCAACGTCCTGACTTTC.

The rearrangement uses TRBV5-1 and TRBJ1-5; D is possibly TRBD1 (5 bases). Looked up from germline, CDR1 is SGHRS and CDR2 is YFSETQ. The V end was cut by 0 bases, the J end by 6 bases, with 16 bases between. CDR3 length: 16 residues. The CDR3 sequence is CASSLGGEIGSQPQHF. CDR3 bases: TGCGCCAGCAGCTTGGGGGGGGAGATAGGATCTCAGCCCCAGCATTTT.

The chain joins TRBV4-1 to TRBJ2-7; 8 positions match TRBD2. The CDR3 contains 15 residues. J lost 7 bases, V lost 0 bases, and 8 bases had no gene match. Germline V gene sequence: CDR1 MGHRA, CDR2 YSYEKL. CDR3 DNA sequence: TGCGCCAGCAGCCAAGAGGGCGCGGGAGGAAAGGAGCAGTACTTC. This gives the protein CASSQEGAGGKEQYF.

This rearrangement joins TRBV9 to TRBJ1-3; D is unresolved. Germline CDR1 is SGDLS and CDR2 is YYNGEE. Trimming removed 2 bases from V and 2 bases from J, with 8 bases in between. The length of the CDR3 is 14 residues. The CDR3 bases are TGTGCCAGCAGCGTGTCGGGAGCTGGAAACACCATATATTTT. The encoded protein is CASSVSGAGNTIYF.

The chain recombines TRBV27 with TRBJ2-7, with D possibly being TRBD2 (6 bases). The CDR3 is 15 amino acids. Germline V CDR1 and CDR2: MNHEY, SMNVEV (reference sequence). Between the trimmed V and J ends, which lost 3 bases and 0 bases, there was a span of 12 bases. CDR3 coding DNA: TGTGCCAGCAGTTTGAATAGCGGAAGCTCCTACGAGCAGTACTTC. Translating gives CASSLNSGSSYEQYF.

This rearrangement joins TRBV5-1 to TRBJ2-2; 7 nucleotides agree with TRBD1. V shed 0 bases, J shed 2 bases, and the junction held 7 bases outside the gene matches. Germline CDR1 reads SGHRS; CDR2 reads YFSETQ. This CDR3 spans 17 amino acids. CDR3 in amino acids: CASSLEGASKNTGELFF. For the CDR3, the DNA is TGCGCCAGCAGCTTGGAGGGGGCTAGCAAAAACACCGGGGAGCTGTTTTTT.

Here the CDR3 reads CASSPLAGRGNYGYTF. Here the CDR3 DNA reads TGTGCCAGCAGCCCCTTAGCAGGCAGGGGGAACTATGGCTACACCTTC. V usage is TRBV5-4 and J usage is TRBJ1-2; 7 bases line up with TRBD1. This CDR3 contains 16 residues. Losses at the gene ends were 4 bases for V and 2 bases for J; bases not matched to a gene: 11. Germline V gene data show CDR1 as SGHNT and CDR2 as YYREEE (reference sequence).

V and J are TRBV19 and TRBJ1-1; no reliable D call. The V gene's germline CDR1 is LNHDA and CDR2 SQIVND (reference sequence). The CDR3 runs to 13 residues. Trimming removed 4 bases from V and 7 bases from J, with 13 bases in between. Here the CDR3 DNA reads TGTGCCAGTAGTACTCTATTACTATTTGAAGCTTTCTTT. The encoded protein is CASSTLLLFEAFF.

V is TRBV4-1 and J is TRBJ2-1; 8 nucleotides align to TRBD1. J was trimmed by 8 bases and V by 3 bases; bases with no gene match: 9. The germline gives CDR1 MGHRA, CDR2 YSYEKL. The CDR3 runs 15 residues. CDR3 region: CASSQATGAIYEQFF. The CDR3 DNA reads TGCGCCAGCAGCCAGGCGACAGGGGCTATCTATGAGCAGTTCTTC.

The chain links TRBV27 to TRBJ2-1, with 11 bases fitting TRBD2. Germline V gives CDR1 MNHEY, CDR2 SMNVEV (reference sequence). Unmatched junction bases numbered 4, after V lost 6 bases and J lost 3 bases. The CDR3 is made up of 15 amino acids. The CDR3 region is CASRGLAGYYNEQFF. CDR3 in DNA: TGTGCCAGCAGAGGACTAGCGGGTTACTACAATGAGCAGTTCTTC.